Listed below are T cell receptor beta chains from one sample, sequenced in a study of blood T cells in healthy people across ages. MiXCR, run by TCRdb on the 5' RACE reads, gives a single entry per CDR3 protein. The repertoire holds some 900,000 distinct CDR3 sequences, with under 50% as singletons. Material for sequencing was blood. These receptors were obtained from a man between 25 and 39 years old in good health. The CDR3 runs from the conserved cysteine through the conserved F or W. Fields, in order: clone size, D gene, V gene, J gene, CDR3 protein, CDR3 DNA. A D gene is named only where the DNA matches it firmly. The size of a clone is reported for some rows only, either as once, few or many, or as a class for expanded clones.

size: -
D: TRBD1
V: TRBV12-3/TRBV12-4
J: TRBJ1-5
CDR3: CASSRTTGGFRNQPQHF
DNA: TGTGCCAGCAGTCGAACGACAGGGGGTTTCAGAAATCAGCCCCAGCATTTT

size: few
D: -
V: TRBV10-3
J: TRBJ2-7
CDR3: CAISGLAGSSYEQYF
DNA: TGTGCCATCAGTGGACTGGCGGGTAGCTCCTACGAGCAGTACTTC

size: -
D: TRBD1
V: TRBV4-3
J: TRBJ1-4
CDR3: CAGSHETGGQVNEKLFF
DNA: TGCGCCGGCAGCCACGAAACGGGGGGACAGGTTAATGAAAAACTGTTTTTT

size: -
D: TRBD2
V: TRBV20-1
J: TRBJ2-5
CDR3: CSARDPGRDETQYF
DNA: TGCAGTGCTAGAGATCCAGGGAGGGACGAGACCCAGTACTTC

size: -
D: TRBD1
V: TRBV30
J: TRBJ1-5
CDR3: CAWSYDRAQPQHF
DNA: TGTGCCTGGAGCTATGACAGGGCTCAGCCCCAGCATTTT

size: once
D: TRBD1
V: TRBV6-5
J: TRBJ2-2
CDR3: CASIPATATGVGELFF
DNA: TGTGCCAGCATCCCAGCCACCGCCACAGGGGTCGGGGAGCTGTTTTTT

size: -
D: -
V: TRBV6-5
J: TRBJ2-1
CDR3: CASSYVRTGEQFF
DNA: TGTGCCAGCAGTTACGTTCGTACTGGTGAGCAGTTCTTC

size: once
D: TRBD1
V: TRBV7-2
J: TRBJ1-2
CDR3: CASSLAKQGRIGYTF
DNA: TGTGCCAGCAGCTTAGCGAAACAGGGGAGGATTGGCTACACCTTC

size: few
D: TRBD2
V: TRBV20-1
J: TRBJ2-1
CDR3: CSASLADYNEQFF
DNA: TGCAGTGCTAGTCTAGCGGACTACAATGAGCAGTTCTTC

size: -
D: -
V: TRBV4-2
J: TRBJ1-1
CDR3: CASSQARTATEAFF
DNA: TGTGCCAGCAGCCAAGCTAGAACGGCCACTGAAGCTTTCTTT

size: -
D: TRBD1
V: TRBV6-1
J: TRBJ2-7
CDR3: CASSARQGAYEQYF
DNA: TGTGCCAGCAGCGCCAGACAGGGCGCCTACGAGCAGTACTTC

size: -
D: -
V: TRBV12-3/TRBV12-4
J: TRBJ1-1
CDR3: CASTGGRNTEAFF
DNA: TGTGCCAGCACCGGTGGGAGAAACACTGAAGCTTTCTTT

size: -
D: -
V: TRBV25-1
J: TRBJ1-2
CDR3: CASSESGVTSLYGYGYTF
DNA: TGTGCCAGCAGTGAATCGGGAGTGACCTCCTTATATGGATATGGCTACACCTTC

size: few
D: -
V: TRBV4-2
J: TRBJ1-4
CDR3: CASSQARSEKLFF
DNA: TGTGCCAGCAGCCAAGCGCGGAGCGAAAAACTGTTTTTT

size: few
D: TRBD2
V: TRBV6-5
J: TRBJ2-3
CDR3: CASSYLGTSFDTQYF
DNA: TGTGCCAGCAGTTACCTCGGGACTAGCTTTGATACGCAGTATTTT